These 20 T cell receptor beta chains originate from one sample sequenced in a study of cytomegalovirus exposure and HLA in healthy donors. Primers: 60 Vbeta forward and 13 Jbeta reverse. This table comes from immunoSEQ multiplex PCR, and its TCRdb copy is limited to in-frame clones, with some not included. The sample carries about 110,000 clones, roughly four fifths recorded once. Material for sequencing was PBMCs. Receptors were obtained from a man aged 55 to 70 in good health and CMV-seronegative.

J is TRBJ1-6 and V is TRBV28; D is undetermined. This CDR3 comprises 15 residues. Germline assignment: CDR1 MDHEN and CDR2 SYDVKM. The V gene lost 7 bases and the J gene lost 0 bases, with 10 bases spanning the gap. The CDR3 DNA is TGTGCCAGCACCCCCTATAGCTCCTATAATTCACCCCTCCACTTT. It encodes CASTPYSSYNSPLHF.

This sequence joins TRBV5-1 and TRBJ1-4; tentatively, D is TRBD1 (5 bases). In germline, CDR1 is SGHRS, CDR2 YFSETQ. The CDR3 extends over 12 amino acids. Trimming cost V 5 bases and J 6 bases, with 8 bases left between them. In DNA, the CDR3 is TGCGCCAGCAGGGAGGGGCATGAAAAACTGTTTTTT. Protein sequence: CASREGHEKLFF.

This chain connects TRBV6-1 to TRBJ2-2; perhaps TRBD2 as D (6 bases). Trimming pared 3 bases from V and 3 bases from J, leaving 11 bases between. In germline, CDR1 is MNHNS, CDR2 SASEGT. CDR3 length equals 15 residues. The DNA of the CDR3 is TGTGCCAGCAGTGACCAGCGGGTGCACACCGGGGAGCTGTTTTTT. Protein: CASSDQRVHTGELFF.

The chain links TRBV28 to TRBJ2-2, with 10 positions matching TRBD1. Looked up from germline, CDR1 is MDHEN and CDR2 is SYDVKM. The CDR3 totals 17 residues. The V gene end was trimmed by 2 bases and the J gene end by 6 bases; junction bases not matched to a gene: 9. CDR3 region: CASSLVGGDRGPGELFF. CDR3 nucleotide sequence: TGTGCCAGCAGTTTAGTGGGAGGGGACAGGGGACCCGGGGAGCTGTTTTTT.

This chain links TRBV5-4 with TRBJ2-3; TRBD2 matches 9 bases. The V gene end was trimmed by 4 bases and the J gene end by 3 bases; junction bases not matched to a gene: 9. Per germline, CDR1 SGHNT and CDR2 YYREEE (reference sequence). CDR3 length: 16 amino acids. CDR3 loop: CASSPEAGGGTDTQYF. DNA of the CDR3: TGTGCCAGCAGCCCCGAAGCGGGGGGTGGGACAGATACGCAGTATTTT.

The chain combines TRBV25-1 with TRBJ2-1; D possibly corresponds to TRBD2 (7 bases). V was cut by 0 bases and J by 5 bases, with 17 bases left in between. Germline V gene sequence: CDR1 MGHDK, CDR2 SYGVNS. The CDR3 has 17 residues. The CDR3 loop is CASSEYTPRGADNEQFF. The CDR3 bases are TGTGCCAGCAGTGAATATACCCCCCGGGGGGCGGACAATGAGCAGTTCTTC.

This rearrangement joins TRBV19 to TRBJ2-2; 7 bases align to TRBD2. Germline CDR1 and CDR2: LNHDA and SQIVND (reference sequence). V lost 5 bases to trimming and J lost 3 bases; unmatched junction nucleotides: 9. This CDR3 is built from 16 residues. The CDR3 DNA sequence: TGTGCCAGTAGTCCTCCAGGACGGGGGGACACCGGGGAGCTGTTTTTT. This gives the protein CASSPPGRGDTGELFF. Combining the CDR3 with reference TRBV19 and TRBJ2-2 gives the whole variable domain DGGITQSPKYLFRKEGQNVTLSCEQNLNHDAMYWYRQDPGQGLRLIYYSQIVNDFQKGDIAEGYSVSREKKESFPLTVTSAQKNPTAFYLCASSPPGRGDTGELFFGEGSRLTVL.

V and J are TRBV19 and TRBJ2-3; 8 nucleotides match TRBD2. The CDR3 has 18 residues. The V gene end was trimmed by 1 base and the J gene end by 2 bases; junction bases not matched to a gene: 11. In germline, CDR1 is LNHDA, CDR2 SQIVND (reference sequence). This CDR3 is CASSIGGRAGGPTDTQYF. In DNA form, the CDR3 reads TGTGCCAGTAGTATAGGGGGTCGTGCGGGGGGTCCCACAGATACGCAGTATTTT.

The chain has TRBV4-3 and TRBJ1-1; D may be TRBD1 (5 bases). In germline, CDR1 is LGHNA, CDR2 YSLEER. V lost 0 bases and J lost 1, with 6 bases in between. This CDR3 comprises 14 residues. CDR3: CASSQDRENTEAFF. The CDR3 DNA sequence: TGCGCCAGCAGCCAAGACAGGGAGAACACTGAAGCTTTCTTT.

The chain links TRBV30 to TRBJ2-7; 7 bases line up with TRBD2. CDR1 is GTSNPN, CDR2 SVGIG, per germline (reference sequence). The CDR3 is 15 amino acids. The trim removed 1 base at V and 0 bases at J, leaving 6 bases unmatched. CDR3 nucleotide sequence: TGTGCCTGGAGTGAACCCTCGGGGGGCTCCTACGAGCAGTACTTC. Its translation is CAWSEPSGGSYEQYF.

J is TRBJ2-7 and V is TRBV10-3; TRBD1 matches 8 bases. The V gene's germline CDR1 is ENHRY and CDR2 SYGVKD. The V and J ends lost 10 bases and 6 bases, in that order; junction bases with no gene match: 8. The CDR3 spans 12 residues. CDR3: CATGQGLIEQYF. In nucleotides, the CDR3 is TGTGCCACCGGACAGGGACTTATCGAGCAGTACTTC.

The rearrangement links TRBV7-2 to TRBJ1-5; D is unresolved. From germline, CDR1 is SGHTA and CDR2 FQGNSA. V was shortened by 5 bases and J by 7 bases, with 9 bases between the two germline ends. This CDR3 is 12 amino acids long. Here the CDR3 DNA reads TGTGCCAGCAGCGCGATAGCCCAGCCCCAGCATTTT. Translation gives CASSAIAQPQHF. Variable domain in full (rest from reference TRBV7-2 and TRBJ1-5): GAGVSQSPSNKVTEKGKDVELRCDPISGHTALYWYRQSLGQGLEFLIYFQGNSAPDKSGLPSDRFSAERTGGSVSTLTIQRTQQEDSAVYLCASSAIAQPQHFGDGTRLSIL.

The V and J genes are TRBV5-5 and TRBJ2-3, with TRBD2 matching 7 bases. The CDR3 covers 15 residues. CDR1 SGHKS and CDR2 YYEKEE come from the germline V gene (reference sequence). The junction had 4 bases not matched to a gene; V was cut back by 3 bases and J by 0 bases. Here the CDR3 reads CASSSLAASTDTQYF. The CDR3 bases are TGTGCCAGCAGCTCCCTAGCGGCTAGCACAGATACGCAGTATTTT. Looking up the rest from reference TRBV5-5 and TRBJ2-3 gives the full variable domain: DAGVTQSPTHLIKTRGQQVTLRCSPISGHKSVSWYQQVLGQGPQFIFQYYEKEERGRGNFPDRFSARQFPNYSSELNVNALLLGDSALYLCASSSLAASTDTQYFGPGTRLTVL.

V is TRBV28 and J is TRBJ2-2; 7 bases line up with TRBD1. The CDR3 loop spans 13 amino acids. With 10 bases clipped from V and 3 bases from J, the junction kept 5 bases outside the gene matches. From germline, CDR1 is MDHEN and CDR2 SYDVKM. The CDR3 DNA reads as TGTGCCACCGACAGGGTGGACACCGGGGAGCTGTTTTTT. Protein sequence: CATDRVDTGELFF.

V and J are TRBV9 and TRBJ2-3; D unclear. V lost 4 bases and J 6 bases, leaving 21 bases between the germline ends. Germline loops: CDR1 SGDLS, CDR2 YYNGEE. The CDR3 loop spans 16 amino acids. The CDR3 bases are TGTGCCAGCAGCCCTCAGGTGGGTTCAAGCATTGATACGCAGTATTTT. It codes for CASSPQVGSSIDTQYF.

This clone was recorded once. V gene TRBV7-2 combines with J gene TRBJ1-2; D possibly corresponds to TRBD1 (6 bases). Germline lookup yields CDR1 SGHTA and CDR2 FQGNSA. Trimming stripped 5 bases from V and 3 bases from J, with 16 bases between. This CDR3 is built from 15 residues. The CDR3: CASSPPGQRDYGYTF. In nucleotides, the CDR3 is TGTGCCAGCAGCCCTCCAGGACAGCGAGACTATGGCTACACCTTC.

The rearrangement links TRBV28 to TRBJ1-1; tentative D call: TRBD1 (5 bases). The CDR3 extends over 15 amino acids. Germline loops: CDR1 MDHEN, CDR2 SYDVKM. Trimming shortened V by 2 bases and J by 1 base, and 11 bases separated the two germline ends. The CDR3 DNA reads TGTGCCAGCAGTTTAATCCCAGGGCCGAACACTGAAGCTTTCTTT. Residues: CASSLIPGPNTEAFF.

J is TRBJ2-3 and V is TRBV2, with D perhaps matching TRBD2 (6 bases). The V gene's germline CDR1 is SNHLY and CDR2 FYNNEI. The length of the CDR3 is 15 residues. V dropped 2 bases and J dropped 2 bases, with 11 bases sitting between them. The CDR3 sequence: CASSEKRADTDTQYF. The CDR3 nucleotides are TGTGCCAGCAGTGAAAAGCGGGCGGACACAGATACGCAGTATTTT.

The rearrangement joins TRBV11-2 to TRBJ1-1; D is unresolved. The CDR3 is made up of 13 amino acids. Germline CDR1 and CDR2: SGHAT and FQNNGV. The ends were cut back, 5 bases at V and 5 bases at J, with 12 bases in the middle. The DNA of the CDR3 is TGTGCCAGCAGCGGAGACGGGAGGACTGAAGCTTTCTTT. It is translated as CASSGDGRTEAFF.

This clone was detected a few times. The chain is built from TRBV12-5 and TRBJ2-1; D perhaps matches TRBD1 (6 bases). The germline V and J ends were trimmed by 0 bases and 4 bases, with 19 bases remaining between them. The CDR3 length is 18 residues. Per germline, CDR1 LGHNT and CDR2 FRNRAP. This CDR3 reads CASGLVPDGRGPYNEQFF. For the CDR3, the DNA is TGTGCTAGTGGTTTGGTACCGGACGGCAGGGGTCCTTACAATGAGCAGTTCTTC.